This passage covers 2 T cell receptor beta chains from one sample sequenced in a study of cytomegalovirus exposure and HLA in healthy donors. This table comes from immunoSEQ multiplex PCR, and its TCRdb copy is limited to in-frame clones, with some not included. Among about 110,000 clones listed, over 75% were seen once. The sample consisted of PBMCs. The receptors originated from a woman in her 30s in good health and CMV-seropositive.

This clone was observed once. The V gene is TRBV19, the J gene TRBJ1-5; no clear D gene. The length of the CDR3 is 15 residues. V was pared by 4 bases and J by 5 bases, with 15 bases between. CDR1 and CDR2 (germline): LNHDA, SQIVND (reference sequence). The CDR3 protein is CASSTAVLSDQPQHF. In DNA, the CDR3 is TGTGCCAGTAGTACTGCGGTCCTTTCTGATCAGCCCCAGCATTTT.

V is TRBV29-1 and J is TRBJ1-1; tentative D call: TRBD1 (6 bases). This CDR3 region has 14 residues. Trimming cost V 7 bases and J 0 bases, with 15 bases left between them. CDR1 is SQVTM and CDR2 is ANQGSEA in the germline V gene. DNA of the CDR3: TGCAGCGCCTTCCAGGACAGCTTGAACACTGAAGCTTTCTTT. Translated: CSAFQDSLNTEAFF.